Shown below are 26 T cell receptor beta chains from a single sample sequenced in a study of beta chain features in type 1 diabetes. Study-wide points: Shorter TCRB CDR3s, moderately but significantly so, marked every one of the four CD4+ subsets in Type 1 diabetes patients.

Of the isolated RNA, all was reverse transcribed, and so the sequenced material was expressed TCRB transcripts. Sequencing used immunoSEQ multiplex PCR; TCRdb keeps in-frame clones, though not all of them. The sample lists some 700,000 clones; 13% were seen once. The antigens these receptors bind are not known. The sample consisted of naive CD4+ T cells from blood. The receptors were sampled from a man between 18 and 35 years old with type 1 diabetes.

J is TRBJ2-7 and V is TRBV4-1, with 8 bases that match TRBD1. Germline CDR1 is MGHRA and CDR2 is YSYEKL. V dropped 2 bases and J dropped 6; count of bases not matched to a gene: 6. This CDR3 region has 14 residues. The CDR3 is CASSQTMDRVEQYF. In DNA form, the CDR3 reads TGCGCCAGCAGCCAAACCATGGACAGGGTCGAGCAGTACTTC.

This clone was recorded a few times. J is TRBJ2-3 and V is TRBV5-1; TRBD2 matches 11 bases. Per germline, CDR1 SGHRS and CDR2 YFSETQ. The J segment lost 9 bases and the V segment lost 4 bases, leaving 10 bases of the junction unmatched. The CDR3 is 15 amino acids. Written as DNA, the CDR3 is TGCGCCAGCAGCGGGATAGCGGGGGGGCCGGAGACGCAGTATTTT. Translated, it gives CASSGIAGGPETQYF.

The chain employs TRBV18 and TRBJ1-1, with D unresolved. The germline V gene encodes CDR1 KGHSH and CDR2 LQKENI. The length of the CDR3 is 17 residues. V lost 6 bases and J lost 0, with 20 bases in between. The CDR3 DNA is TGTGCCAGCTCCCCTCAGGAAAGTGGCAAGATGAACACTGAAGCTTTCTTT. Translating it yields CASSPQESGKMNTEAFF.

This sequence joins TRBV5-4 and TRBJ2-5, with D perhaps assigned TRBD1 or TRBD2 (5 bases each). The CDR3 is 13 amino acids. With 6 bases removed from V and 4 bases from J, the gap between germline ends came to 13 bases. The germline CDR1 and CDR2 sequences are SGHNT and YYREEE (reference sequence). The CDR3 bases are TGTGCCAGCACCCTGGGGGTCGGAGAGACCCAGTACTTC. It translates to CASTLGVGETQYF.

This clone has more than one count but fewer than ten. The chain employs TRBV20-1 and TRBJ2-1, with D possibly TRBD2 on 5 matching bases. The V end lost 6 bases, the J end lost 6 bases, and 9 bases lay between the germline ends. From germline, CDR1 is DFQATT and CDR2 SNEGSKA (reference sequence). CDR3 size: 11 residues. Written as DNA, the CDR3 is TGCAGTGCCCGGACTGCCAATGAGCAGTTCTTC. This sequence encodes CSARTANEQFF.

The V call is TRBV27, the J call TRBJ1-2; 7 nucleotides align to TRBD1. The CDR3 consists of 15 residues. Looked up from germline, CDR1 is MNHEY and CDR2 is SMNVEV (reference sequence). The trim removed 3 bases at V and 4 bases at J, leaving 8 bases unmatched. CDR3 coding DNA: TGTGCCAGCAGTTTCGACCGGACAGGCGTCTATGGCTACACCTTC. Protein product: CASSFDRTGVYGYTF.

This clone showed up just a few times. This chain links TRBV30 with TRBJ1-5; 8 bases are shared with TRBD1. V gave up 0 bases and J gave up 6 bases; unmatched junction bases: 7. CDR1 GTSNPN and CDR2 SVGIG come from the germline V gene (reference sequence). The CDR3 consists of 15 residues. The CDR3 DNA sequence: TGTGCCTGGAGTGTATTTTCAGGGGGCCTTCAGCCCCAGCATTTT. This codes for CAWSVFSGGLQPQHF.

In DNA, the CDR3 is TGTGCCAGCAGCTCCGCGACAGGGGTCAATCAGCCCCAGCATTTT. Its translation: CASSSATGVNQPQHF. This chain links TRBV7-9 with TRBJ1-5, with 8 positions matching TRBD1. V was clipped by 4 bases and J by 3 bases; unmatched bases: 5. Germline V lookup: CDR1 SEHNR, CDR2 FQNEAQ (reference sequence). The CDR3 covers 15 residues.

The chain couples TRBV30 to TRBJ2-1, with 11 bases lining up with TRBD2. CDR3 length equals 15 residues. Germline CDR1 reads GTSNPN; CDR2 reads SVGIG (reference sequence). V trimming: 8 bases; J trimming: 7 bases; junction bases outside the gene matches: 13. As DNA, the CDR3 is TGTGCCCGCACCGTACTAGCGGGGGCGGGGAATGAGCAGTTCTTC. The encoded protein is CARTVLAGAGNEQFF.

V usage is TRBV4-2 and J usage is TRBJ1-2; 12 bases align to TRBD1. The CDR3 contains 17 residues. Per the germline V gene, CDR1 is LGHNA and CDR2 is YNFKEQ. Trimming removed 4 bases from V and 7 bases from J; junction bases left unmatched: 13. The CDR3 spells CASSPPQGQGAPVGYTF. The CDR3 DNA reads TGTGCCAGCAGCCCGCCTCAGGGACAGGGGGCGCCGGTTGGCTACACCTTC.

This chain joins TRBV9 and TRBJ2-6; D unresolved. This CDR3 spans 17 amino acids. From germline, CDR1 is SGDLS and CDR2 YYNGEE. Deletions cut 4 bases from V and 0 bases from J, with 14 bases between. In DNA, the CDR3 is TGTGCCAGCAGCCCCAGACAATTAAGCTCTGGGGCCAACGTCCTGACTTTC. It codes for CASSPRQLSSGANVLTF.

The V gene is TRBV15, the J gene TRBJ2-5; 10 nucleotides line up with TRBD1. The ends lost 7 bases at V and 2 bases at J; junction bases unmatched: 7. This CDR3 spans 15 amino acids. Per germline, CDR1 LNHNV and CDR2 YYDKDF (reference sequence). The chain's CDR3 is CATTRDRGPQETQYF. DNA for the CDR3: TGTGCCACCACTAGGGACAGGGGCCCACAAGAGACCCAGTACTTC.

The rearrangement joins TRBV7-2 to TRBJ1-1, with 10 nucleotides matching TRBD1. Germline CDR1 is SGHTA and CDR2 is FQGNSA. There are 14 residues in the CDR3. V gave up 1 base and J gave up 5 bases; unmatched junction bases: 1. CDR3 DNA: TGTGCCAGCAGCTTAGGACAGGGGGCTACTGAAGCTTTCTTT. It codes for CASSLGQGATEAFF.

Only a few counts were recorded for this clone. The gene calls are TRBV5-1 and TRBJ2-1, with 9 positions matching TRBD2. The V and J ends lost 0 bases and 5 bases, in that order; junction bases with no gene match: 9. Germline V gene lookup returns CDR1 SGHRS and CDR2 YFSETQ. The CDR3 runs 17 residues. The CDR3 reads CASSLVTTSGSDNEQFF. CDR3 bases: TGCGCCAGCAGCTTGGTGACGACTAGCGGCTCGGACAATGAGCAGTTCTTC.

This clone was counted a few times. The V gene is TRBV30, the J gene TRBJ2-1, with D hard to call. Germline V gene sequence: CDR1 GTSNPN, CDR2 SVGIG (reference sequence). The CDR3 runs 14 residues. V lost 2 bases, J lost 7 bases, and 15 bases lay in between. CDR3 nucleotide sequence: TGTGCCTGGAGTCCCGCCGAAAGGCCAAATGAGCAGTTCTTC. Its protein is CAWSPAERPNEQFF. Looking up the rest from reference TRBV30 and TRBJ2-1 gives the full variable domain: SQTIHQWPATLVQPVGSPLSLECTVEGTSNPNLYWYRQAAGRGLQLLFYSVGIGQISSEVPQNLSASRPQDRQFILSSKKLLLSDSGFYLCAWSPAERPNEQFFGPGTRLTVL.

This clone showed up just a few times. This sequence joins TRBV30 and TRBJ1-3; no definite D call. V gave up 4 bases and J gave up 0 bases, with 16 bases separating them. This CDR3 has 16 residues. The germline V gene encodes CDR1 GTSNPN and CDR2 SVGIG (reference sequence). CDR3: CAWTGRGGSSGNTIYF. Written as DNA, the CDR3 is TGTGCCTGGACCGGCCGAGGCGGAAGCTCTGGAAACACCATATATTTT. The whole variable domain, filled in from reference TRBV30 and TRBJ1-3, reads SQTIHQWPATLVQPVGSPLSLECTVEGTSNPNLYWYRQAAGRGLQLLFYSVGIGQISSEVPQNLSASRPQDRQFILSSKKLLLSDSGFYLCAWTGRGGSSGNTIYFGEGSWLTVV.

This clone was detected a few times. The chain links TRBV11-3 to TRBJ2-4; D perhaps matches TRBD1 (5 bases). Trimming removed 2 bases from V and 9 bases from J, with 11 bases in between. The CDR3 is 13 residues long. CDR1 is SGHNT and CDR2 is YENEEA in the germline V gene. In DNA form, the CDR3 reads TGTGCCAGCAGCTTATCGGACAACGCCATTCAGTACTTC. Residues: CASSLSDNAIQYF.

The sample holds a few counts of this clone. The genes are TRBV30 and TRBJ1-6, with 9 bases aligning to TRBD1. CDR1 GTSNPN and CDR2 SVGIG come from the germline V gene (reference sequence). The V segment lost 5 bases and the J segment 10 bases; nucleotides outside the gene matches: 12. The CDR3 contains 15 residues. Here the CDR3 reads CAWGKGQGIGSPLHF. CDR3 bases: TGTGCCTGGGGAAAGGGACAGGGAATAGGATCACCCCTCCACTTT.

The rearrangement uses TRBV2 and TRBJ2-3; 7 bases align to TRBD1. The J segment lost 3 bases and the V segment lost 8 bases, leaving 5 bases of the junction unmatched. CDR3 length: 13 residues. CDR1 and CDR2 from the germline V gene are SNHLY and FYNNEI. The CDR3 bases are TGTGCCAGCGACAGGGAATATACAGATACGCAGTATTTT. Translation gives CASDREYTDTQYF.

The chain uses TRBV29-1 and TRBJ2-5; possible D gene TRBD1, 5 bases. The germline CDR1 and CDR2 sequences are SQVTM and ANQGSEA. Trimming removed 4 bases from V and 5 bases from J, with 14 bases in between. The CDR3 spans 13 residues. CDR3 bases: TGCAGCGTTGGGGTTGGGGCCACCGAGACCCAGTACTTC. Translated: CSVGVGATETQYF.

The DNA of the CDR3 is TGTGCCAGCGGCTCTGTCGACAGGGAAGCCTATGGCTACACCTTC. It codes for CASGSVDREAYGYTF. The chain uses TRBV7-9 and TRBJ1-2; 7 positions agree with TRBD1. The CDR3 has 15 amino acids. Looked up from germline, CDR1 is SEHNR and CDR2 is FQNEAQ (reference sequence). V was clipped by 8 bases and J by 4 bases; unmatched bases: 13. Variable domain in full (rest from reference TRBV7-9 and TRBJ1-2): DTGVSQNPRHKITKRGQNVTFRCDPISEHNRLYWYRQTLGQGPEFLTYFQNEAQLEKSRLLSDRFSAERPKGSFSTLEIQRTEQGDSAMYLCASGSVDREAYGYTFGSGTRLTVV.

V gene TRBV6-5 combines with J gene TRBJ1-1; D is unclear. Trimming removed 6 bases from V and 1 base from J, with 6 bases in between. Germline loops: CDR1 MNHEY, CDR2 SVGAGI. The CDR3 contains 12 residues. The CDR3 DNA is TGTGCCAGCAGAGGCGGGAACACTGAAGCTTTCTTT. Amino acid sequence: CASRGGNTEAFF.

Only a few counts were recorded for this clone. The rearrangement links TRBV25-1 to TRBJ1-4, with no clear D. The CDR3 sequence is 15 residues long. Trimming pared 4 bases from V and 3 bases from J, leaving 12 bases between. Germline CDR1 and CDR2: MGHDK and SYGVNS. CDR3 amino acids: CASSASYGPNEKLFF. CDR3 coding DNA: TGTGCCAGCAGTGCTTCCTACGGGCCTAATGAAAAACTGTTTTTT. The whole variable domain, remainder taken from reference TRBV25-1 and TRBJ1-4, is EADIYQTPRYLVIGTGKKITLECSQTMGHDKMYWYQQDPGMELHLIHYSYGVNSTEKGDLSSESTVSRIRTEHFPLTLESARPSHTSQYLCASSASYGPNEKLFFGSGTQLSVL.

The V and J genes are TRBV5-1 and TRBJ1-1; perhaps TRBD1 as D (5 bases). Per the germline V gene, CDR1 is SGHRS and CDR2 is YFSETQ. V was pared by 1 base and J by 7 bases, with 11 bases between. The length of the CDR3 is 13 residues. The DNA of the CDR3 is TGCGCCAGCAGCTTGTTCGGGGACTTTGAAGCTTTCTTT. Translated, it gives CASSLFGDFEAFF.

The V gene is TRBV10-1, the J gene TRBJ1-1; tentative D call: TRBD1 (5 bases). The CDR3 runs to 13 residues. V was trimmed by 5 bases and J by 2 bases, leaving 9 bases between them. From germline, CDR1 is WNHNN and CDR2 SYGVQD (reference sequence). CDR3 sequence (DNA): TGCGCCAGCAGTAGACAGATAAACACTGAAGCTTTCTTT. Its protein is CASSRQINTEAFF.

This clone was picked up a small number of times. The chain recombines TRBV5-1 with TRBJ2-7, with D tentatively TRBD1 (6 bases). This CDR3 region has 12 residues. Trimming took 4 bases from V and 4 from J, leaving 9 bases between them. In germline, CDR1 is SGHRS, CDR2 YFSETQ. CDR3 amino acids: CASSNGQYEQYF. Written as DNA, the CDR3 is TGCGCCAGCAGCAACGGACAGTACGAGCAGTACTTC.